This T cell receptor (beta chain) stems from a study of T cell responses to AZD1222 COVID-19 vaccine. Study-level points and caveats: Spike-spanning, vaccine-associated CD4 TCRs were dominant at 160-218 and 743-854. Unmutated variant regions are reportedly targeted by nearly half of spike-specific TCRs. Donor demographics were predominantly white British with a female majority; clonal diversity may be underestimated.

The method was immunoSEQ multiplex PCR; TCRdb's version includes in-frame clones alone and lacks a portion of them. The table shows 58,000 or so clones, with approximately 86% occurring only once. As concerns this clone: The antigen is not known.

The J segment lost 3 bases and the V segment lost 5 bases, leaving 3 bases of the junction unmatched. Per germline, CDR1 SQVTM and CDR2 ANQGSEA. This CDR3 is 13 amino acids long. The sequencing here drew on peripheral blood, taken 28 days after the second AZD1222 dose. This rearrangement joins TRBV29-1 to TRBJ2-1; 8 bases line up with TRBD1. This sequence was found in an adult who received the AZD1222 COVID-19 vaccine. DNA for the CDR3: TGCAGCGTTCAGACAGGGGTCTACAATGAGCAGTTCTTC. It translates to CSVQTGVYNEQFF.